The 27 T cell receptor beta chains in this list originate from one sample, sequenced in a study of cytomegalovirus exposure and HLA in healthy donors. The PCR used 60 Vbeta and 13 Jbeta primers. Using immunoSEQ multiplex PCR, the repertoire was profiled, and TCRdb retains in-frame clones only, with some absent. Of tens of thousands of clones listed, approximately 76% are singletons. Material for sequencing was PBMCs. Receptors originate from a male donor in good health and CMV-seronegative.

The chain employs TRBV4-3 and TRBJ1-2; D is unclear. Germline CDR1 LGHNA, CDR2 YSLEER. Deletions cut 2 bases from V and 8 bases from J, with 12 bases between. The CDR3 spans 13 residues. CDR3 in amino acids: CASSQISGGGYTF. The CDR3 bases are TGCGCCAGCAGCCAAATCTCCGGCGGGGGCTACACCTTC.

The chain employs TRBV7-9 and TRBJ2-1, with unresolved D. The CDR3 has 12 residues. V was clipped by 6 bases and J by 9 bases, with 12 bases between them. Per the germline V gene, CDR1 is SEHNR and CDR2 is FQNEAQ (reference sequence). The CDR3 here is CASRALYREQFF. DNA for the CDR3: TGTGCCAGCAGAGCCCTTTACCGTGAGCAGTTCTTC.

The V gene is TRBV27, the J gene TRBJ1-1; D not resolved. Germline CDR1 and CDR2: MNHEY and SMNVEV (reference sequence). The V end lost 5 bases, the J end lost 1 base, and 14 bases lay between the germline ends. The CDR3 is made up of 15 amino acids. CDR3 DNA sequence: TGTGCCAGCAGTCTCAAATTACCACAGAACACTGAAGCTTTCTTT. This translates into CASSLKLPQNTEAFF.

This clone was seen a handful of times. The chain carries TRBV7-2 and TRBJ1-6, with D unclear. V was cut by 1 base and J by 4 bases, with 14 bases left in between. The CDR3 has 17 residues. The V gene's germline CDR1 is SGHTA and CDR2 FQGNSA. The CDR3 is CASSLVGGRGYNSPLHF. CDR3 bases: TGTGCCAGCAGCTTAGTGGGAGGGCGGGGATATAATTCACCCCTCCACTTT.

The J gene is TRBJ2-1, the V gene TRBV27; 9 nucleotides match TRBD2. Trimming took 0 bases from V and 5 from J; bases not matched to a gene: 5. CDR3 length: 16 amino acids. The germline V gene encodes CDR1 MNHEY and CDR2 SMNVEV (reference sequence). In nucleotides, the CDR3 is TGTGCCAGCAGTTTATCCCCGGGACTAGCTGACAATGAGCAGTTCTTC. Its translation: CASSLSPGLADNEQFF.

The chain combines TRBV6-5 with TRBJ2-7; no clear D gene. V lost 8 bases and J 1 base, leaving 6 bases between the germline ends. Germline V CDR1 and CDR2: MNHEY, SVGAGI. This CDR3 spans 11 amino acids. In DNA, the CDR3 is TGTGCCAGCGGCAGTTCCTACGAGCAGTACTTC. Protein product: CASGSSYEQYF.

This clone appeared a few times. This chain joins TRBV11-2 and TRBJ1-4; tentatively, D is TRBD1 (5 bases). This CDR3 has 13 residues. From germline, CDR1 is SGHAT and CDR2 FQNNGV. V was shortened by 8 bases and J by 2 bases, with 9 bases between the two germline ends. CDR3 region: CASGQGTNEKLFF. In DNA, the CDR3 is TGTGCCAGCGGGCAGGGTACTAATGAAAAACTGTTTTTT.

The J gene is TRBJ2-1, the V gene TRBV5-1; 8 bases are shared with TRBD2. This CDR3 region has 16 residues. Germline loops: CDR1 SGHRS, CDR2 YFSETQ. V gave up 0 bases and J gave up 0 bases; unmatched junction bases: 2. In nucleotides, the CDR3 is TGCGCCAGCAGCTTGGTAGCGGGGTTCTCCTACAATGAGCAGTTCTTC. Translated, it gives CASSLVAGFSYNEQFF.

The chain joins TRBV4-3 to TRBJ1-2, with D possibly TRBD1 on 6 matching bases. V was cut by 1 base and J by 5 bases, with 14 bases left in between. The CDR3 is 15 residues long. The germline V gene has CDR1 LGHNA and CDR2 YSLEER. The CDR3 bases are TGCGCCAGCAGCCAAGCTTCACAGGGCTATTATGGCTACACCTTC. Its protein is CASSQASQGYYGYTF.

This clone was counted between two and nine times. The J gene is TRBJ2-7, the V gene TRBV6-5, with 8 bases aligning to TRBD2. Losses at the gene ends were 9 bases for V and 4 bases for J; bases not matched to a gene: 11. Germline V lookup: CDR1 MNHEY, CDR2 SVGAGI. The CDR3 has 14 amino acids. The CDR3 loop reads CASFSGTRPYEQYF. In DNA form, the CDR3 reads TGTGCCAGTTTTTCCGGGACTAGACCATACGAGCAGTACTTC.

The CDR3 reads CASSSPGQDKAFF. In DNA, the CDR3 is TGTGCCAGCAGCTCCCCTGGACAGGATAAAGCTTTCTTT. This chain uses TRBV7-3 with TRBJ1-1; TRBD1 matches at 7 bases. The ends lost 4 bases at V and 9 bases at J; junction bases unmatched: 8. Germline CDR1 is SGHTA and CDR2 is FQGTGA. The CDR3 consists of 13 residues.

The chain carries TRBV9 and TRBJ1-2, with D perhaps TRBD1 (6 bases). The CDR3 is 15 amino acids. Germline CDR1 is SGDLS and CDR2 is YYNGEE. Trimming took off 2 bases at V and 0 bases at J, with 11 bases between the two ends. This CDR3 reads CASSVRDISNYGYTF. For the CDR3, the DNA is TGTGCCAGCAGCGTTAGGGACATTTCTAACTATGGCTACACCTTC.

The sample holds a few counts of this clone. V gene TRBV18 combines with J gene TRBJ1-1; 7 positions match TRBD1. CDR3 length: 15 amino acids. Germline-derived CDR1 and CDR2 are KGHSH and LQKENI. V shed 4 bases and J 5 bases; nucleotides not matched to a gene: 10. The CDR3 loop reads CASSRGQLSNTEAFF. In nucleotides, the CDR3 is TGTGCCAGCTCACGGGGACAGCTCTCGAATACTGAAGCTTTCTTT.

The CDR3 loop reads CASSLVPGEKLFF. The CDR3 bases are TGCGCCAGCAGCTTGGTACCGGGGGAAAAACTGTTTTTT. The V call is TRBV5-1, the J call TRBJ1-4; D is ambiguous. Per germline, CDR1 SGHRS and CDR2 YFSETQ. V was clipped by 0 bases and J by 8 bases, with 8 bases between them. This CDR3 contains 13 residues.

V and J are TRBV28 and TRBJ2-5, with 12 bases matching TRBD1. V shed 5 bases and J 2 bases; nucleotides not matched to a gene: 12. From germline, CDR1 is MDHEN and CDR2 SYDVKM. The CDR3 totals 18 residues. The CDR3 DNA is TGTGCCAGCAGTCCGTTAACCCGGGACAGGGGGCGGCAAGAGACCCAGTACTTC. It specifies CASSPLTRDRGRQETQYF.

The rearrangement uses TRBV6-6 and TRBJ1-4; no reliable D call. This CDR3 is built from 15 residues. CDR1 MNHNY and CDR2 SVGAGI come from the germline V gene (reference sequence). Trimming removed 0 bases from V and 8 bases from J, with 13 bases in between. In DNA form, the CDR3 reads TGTGCCAGCAGTTACTCGACGGGTACCGGGGAAAAACTGTTTTTT. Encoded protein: CASSYSTGTGEKLFF.

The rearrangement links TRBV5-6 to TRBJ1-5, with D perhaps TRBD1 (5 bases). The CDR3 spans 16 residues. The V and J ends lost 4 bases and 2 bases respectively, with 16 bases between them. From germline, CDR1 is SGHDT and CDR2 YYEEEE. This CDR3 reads CASSPSAGFGNQPQHF. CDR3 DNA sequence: TGTGCCAGCAGCCCCTCCGCAGGGTTCGGCAATCAGCCCCAGCATTTT.

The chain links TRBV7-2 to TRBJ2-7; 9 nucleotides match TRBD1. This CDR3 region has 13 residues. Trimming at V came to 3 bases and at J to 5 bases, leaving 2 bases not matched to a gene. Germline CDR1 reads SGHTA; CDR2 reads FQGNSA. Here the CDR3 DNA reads TGTGCCAGCAGCTTCGGGACAGGGAACGAGCAGTACTTC. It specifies CASSFGTGNEQYF.

CDR3: CSVQTDTTNEKLFF. The CDR3 nucleotides read TGCAGCGTTCAAACAGATACAACTAATGAAAAACTGTTTTTT. The chain links TRBV29-1 to TRBJ1-4; D unresolved. The CDR3 extends over 14 amino acids. V lost 5 bases and J lost 0, with 10 bases in between. Germline CDR1 SQVTM, CDR2 ANQGSEA.

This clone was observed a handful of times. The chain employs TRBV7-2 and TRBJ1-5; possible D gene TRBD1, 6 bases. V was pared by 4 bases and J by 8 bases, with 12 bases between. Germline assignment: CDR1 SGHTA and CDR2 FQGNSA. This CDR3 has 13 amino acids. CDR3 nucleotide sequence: TGTGCCAGCAGCTCCTCAGGGGAGAAGCCCCAGCATTTT. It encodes CASSSSGEKPQHF. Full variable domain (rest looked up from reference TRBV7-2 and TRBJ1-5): GAGVSQSPSNKVTEKGKDVELRCDPISGHTALYWYRQSLGQGLEFLIYFQGNSAPDKSGLPSDRFSAERTGGSVSTLTIQRTQQEDSAVYLCASSSSGEKPQHFGDGTRLSIL.

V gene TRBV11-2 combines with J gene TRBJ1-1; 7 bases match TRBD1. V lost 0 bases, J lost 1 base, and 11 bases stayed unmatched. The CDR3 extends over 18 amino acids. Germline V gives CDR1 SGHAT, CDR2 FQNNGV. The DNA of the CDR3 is TGTGCCAGCAGCTTAGACGTGACAGGGAGTAGGCGGAACACTGAAGCTTTCTTT. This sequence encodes CASSLDVTGSRRNTEAFF.

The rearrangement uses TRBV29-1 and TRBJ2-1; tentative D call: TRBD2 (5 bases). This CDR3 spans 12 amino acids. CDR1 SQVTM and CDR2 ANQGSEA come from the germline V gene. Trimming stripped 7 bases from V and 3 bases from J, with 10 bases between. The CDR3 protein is CSADSHYNEQFF. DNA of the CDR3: TGCAGCGCGGACTCACACTACAATGAGCAGTTCTTC.

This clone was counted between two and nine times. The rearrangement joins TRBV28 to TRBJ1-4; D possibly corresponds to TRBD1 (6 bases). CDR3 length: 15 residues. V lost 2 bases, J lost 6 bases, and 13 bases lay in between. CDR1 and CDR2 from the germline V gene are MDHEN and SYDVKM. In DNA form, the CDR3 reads TGTGCCAGCAGTTTACGGGGGGCCGGGGATGAAAAACTGTTTTTT. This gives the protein CASSLRGAGDEKLFF.

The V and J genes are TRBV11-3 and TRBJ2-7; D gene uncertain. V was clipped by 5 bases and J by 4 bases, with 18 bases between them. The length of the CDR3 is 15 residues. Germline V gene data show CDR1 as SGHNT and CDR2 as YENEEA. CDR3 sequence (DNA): TGTGCCAGCAGCCAGAGTTACAGTCCAGGATACGAGCAGTACTTC. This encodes CASSQSYSPGYEQYF.

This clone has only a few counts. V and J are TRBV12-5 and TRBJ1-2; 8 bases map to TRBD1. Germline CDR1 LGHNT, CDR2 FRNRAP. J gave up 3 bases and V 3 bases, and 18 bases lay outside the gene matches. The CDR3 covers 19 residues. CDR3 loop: CASGFGQGGGGIGDYGYTF. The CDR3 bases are TGTGCTAGTGGTTTCGGACAGGGAGGAGGAGGTATAGGGGACTATGGCTACACCTTC.

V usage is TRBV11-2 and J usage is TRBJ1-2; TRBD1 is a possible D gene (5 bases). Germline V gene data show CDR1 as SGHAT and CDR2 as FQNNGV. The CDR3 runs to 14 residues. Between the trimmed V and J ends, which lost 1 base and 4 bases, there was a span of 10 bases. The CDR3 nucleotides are TGTGCCAGCAGCTTAGTTTCCAGGGCCTATGGCTACACCTTC. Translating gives CASSLVSRAYGYTF.

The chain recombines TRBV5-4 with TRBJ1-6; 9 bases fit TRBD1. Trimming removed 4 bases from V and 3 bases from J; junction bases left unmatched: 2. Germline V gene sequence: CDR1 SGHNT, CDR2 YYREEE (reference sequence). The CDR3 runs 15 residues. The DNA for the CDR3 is TGTGCCAGCAGCGTGGACAGGGGCTATAATTCACCCCTCCACTTT. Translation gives CASSVDRGYNSPLHF.